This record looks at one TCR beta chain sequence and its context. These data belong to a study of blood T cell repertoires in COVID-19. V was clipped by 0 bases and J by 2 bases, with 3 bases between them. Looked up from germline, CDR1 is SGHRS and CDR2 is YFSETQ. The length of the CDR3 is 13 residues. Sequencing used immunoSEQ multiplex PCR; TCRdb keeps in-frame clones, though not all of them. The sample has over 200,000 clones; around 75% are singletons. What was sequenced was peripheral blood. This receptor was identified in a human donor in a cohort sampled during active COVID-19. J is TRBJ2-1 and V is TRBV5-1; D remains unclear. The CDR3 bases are TGCGCCAGCAGCTTGGTAACCTACAATGAGCAGTTCTTC. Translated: CASSLVTYNEQFF.